This TCR beta chain is drawn from a study of blood T cell repertoires in COVID-19. The data were produced by immunoSEQ multiplex PCR, yet TCRdb's version contains in-frame clones alone and is incomplete. The sample contains around 100,000 clones, around four fifths of which appear only once. Trimming pared 1 base from V and 7 bases from J, leaving 9 bases between. Germline loops: CDR1 SGDLS, CDR2 YYNGEE. The CDR3 has 13 amino acids. Input material: peripheral blood. The V and J genes are TRBV9 and TRBJ1-5; D ambiguous. The sequence was collected from an older woman with acute or convalescent COVID-19. The CDR3 loop reads CASSVTSGQPQHF. CDR3 coding DNA: TGTGCCAGCAGCGTAACATCCGGGCAGCCCCAGCATTTT.